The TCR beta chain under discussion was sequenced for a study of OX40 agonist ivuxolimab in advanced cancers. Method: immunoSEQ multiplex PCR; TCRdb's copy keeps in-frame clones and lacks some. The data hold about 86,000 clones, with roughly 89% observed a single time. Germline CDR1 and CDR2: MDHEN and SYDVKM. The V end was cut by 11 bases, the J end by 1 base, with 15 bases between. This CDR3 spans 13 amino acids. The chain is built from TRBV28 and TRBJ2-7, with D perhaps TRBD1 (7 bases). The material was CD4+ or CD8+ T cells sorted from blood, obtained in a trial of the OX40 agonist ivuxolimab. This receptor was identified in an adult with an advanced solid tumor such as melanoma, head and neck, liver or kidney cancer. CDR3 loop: CASIQGGSYEQYF. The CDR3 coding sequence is TGTGCCTCCATTCAGGGGGGTTCCTACGAGCAGTACTTC.